Shown below are 17 T cell receptor beta chains from a single sample sequenced in a study of T cells in Graves' hyperthyroidism and ophthalmopathy. RNA transcripts yielded amplified TCR beta CDR3 regions. First-round RT-PCR of the TCR CDR3 relied on the HTBI primer set. Each CDR3 protein is one row after TCRdb ran MiXCR on the multiplex PCR reads. Of roughly 650,000 distinct CDR3 sequences listed, around 16% are singletons. Source material: blood. The receptors were gathered from a woman between 35 and 50 years old with Graves' ophthalmopathy.

At least ten counts were recorded for this clonotype. V and J are TRBV30 and TRBJ2-7, with 7 positions matching TRBD1. Trimming cost V 3 bases and J 5 bases; bases outside gene matches: 10. The CDR3 spans 14 residues. Looked up from germline, CDR1 is GTSNPN and CDR2 is SVGIG (reference sequence). This CDR3 reads CAWRGDRADHEQYF. In nucleotides, the CDR3 is TGTGCCTGGAGGGGAGACAGGGCGGACCACGAGCAGTACTTC.

This clonotype was observed at least ten times. The chain has TRBV6-1 and TRBJ2-2; D may be TRBD1 (5 bases). The CDR3 has 15 residues. Germline loops: CDR1 MNHNS, CDR2 SASEGT. V lost 5 bases to trimming and J lost 5 bases, with 15 bases between them. CDR3 loop: CASSSQTALTGELFF. The CDR3 region has the DNA TGTGCCAGCAGTTCACAGACAGCTCTGACCGGGGAGCTGTTTTTT.

This clonotype was observed a few times. The chain uses TRBV20-1 and TRBJ2-7; TRBD1 is a possible D gene (5 bases). The V and J ends lost 3 bases and 1 base respectively, with 10 bases between them. Germline V CDR1 and CDR2: DFQATT, SNEGSKA (reference sequence). The CDR3 length is 13 residues. The CDR3 DNA is TGCAGTGCTAGGACAGATAGTTCCTACGAGCAGTACTTC. Translation: CSARTDSSYEQYF.

This clonotype came up a few times. The CDR3 sequence: CASSQQGANGELFF. DNA of the CDR3: TGTGCCAGCTCACAACAGGGGGCTAACGGGGAGCTGTTTTTT. The rearrangement joins TRBV18 to TRBJ2-2; 9 bases are shared with TRBD1. CDR1 is KGHSH, CDR2 LQKENI, per germline. With V trimmed by 4 bases and J by 7 bases, 4 bases remained unmatched. CDR3 length: 14 amino acids.

This clonotype was counted a few times. The rearrangement uses TRBV20-1 and TRBJ2-5; D might be TRBD2 (6 bases). Germline lookup yields CDR1 DFQATT and CDR2 SNEGSKA (reference sequence). V gave up 3 bases and J gave up 3 bases, with 11 bases separating them. The CDR3 spans 13 residues. CDR3 in DNA: TGCAGTGCTAGTGGCAGGACTAAAGAGACCCAGTACTTC. Its protein is CSASGRTKETQYF.

This clonotype was found once. The chain recombines TRBV4-2 with TRBJ2-1; possible D gene TRBD1, 5 bases. The CDR3 covers 17 residues. The V gene's germline CDR1 is LGHNA and CDR2 YNFKEQ. V lost 4 bases and J 0 bases, leaving 16 bases between the germline ends. CDR3 DNA: TGTGCCAGCAGCCGCCTATTCGACAGAAACTCCTACAATGAGCAGTTCTTC. The encoded protein is CASSRLFDRNSYNEQFF.

This clonotype was seen repeatedly, ten times or more. The CDR3 spells CASSWGTVNTEAFF. CDR3 bases: TGTGCCAGCAGCTGGGGGACTGTGAACACTGAAGCTTTCTTT. The V call is TRBV11-2, the J call TRBJ1-1, with TRBD1 as a possible D gene (5 bases). This CDR3 has 14 residues. Per the germline V gene, CDR1 is SGHAT and CDR2 is FQNNGV. Trimming removed 4 bases at V and 0 bases at J, with 9 bases between.

This clonotype turned up a few times. The gene calls are TRBV6-2 or TRBV6-3 and TRBJ2-7; possible D gene TRBD2, 6 bases. The germline V and J ends were trimmed by 0 bases and 2 bases, with 11 bases remaining between them. CDR3 length equals 15 residues. Germline CDR1 is MNHEY and CDR2 is SVGEGT. The CDR3 here is CASSYSGGSPYEQYF. The CDR3, as DNA: TGTGCCAGCAGTTACTCCGGAGGGAGTCCCTACGAGCAGTACTTC.

In its sample, this clonotype was seen many times. This rearrangement joins TRBV7-3 to TRBJ2-5, with 7 nucleotides matching TRBD2. The CDR3 length is 15 residues. The ends lost 5 bases at V and 5 bases at J; junction bases unmatched: 11. Germline CDR1 and CDR2: SGHTA and FQGTGA. Here the CDR3 reads CASSPSGGSRETQYF. The CDR3 DNA reads as TGTGCCAGCAGCCCCTCCGGGGGGAGCAGGGAGACCCAGTACTTC.

Many counts were recorded for this clonotype. The rearrangement joins TRBV3-1 to TRBJ2-3; the D gene is possibly TRBD1 (5 bases). V was trimmed by 4 bases and J by 5 bases, leaving 13 bases between them. The CDR3 extends over 14 amino acids. Germline V lookup: CDR1 LGHDT, CDR2 YNNKEL (reference sequence). The CDR3 reads CASSLVVGLDTQYF. The DNA for the CDR3 is TGTGCCAGCAGCCTCGTGGTGGGGCTAGATACGCAGTATTTT.

At least ten counts were recorded for this clonotype. The rearrangement links TRBV7-6 to TRBJ2-1; tentative D call: TRBD2 (5 bases). The CDR3 has 17 residues. Germline V gene data show CDR1 as SGHVS and CDR2 as FNYEAQ. The ends were cut back, 4 bases at V and 8 bases at J, with 24 bases in the middle. CDR3 nucleotide sequence: TGTGCCAGCAGCTCCCGAAACCCCCCAAGCGGTATCGATGAGCAGTTCTTC. It is translated as CASSSRNPPSGIDEQFF.

This clonotype was observed many times. DNA of the CDR3: TGTGCCAGCTCACTGGACAGGGGGTATTCACCCCTCCACTTT. Its translation: CASSLDRGYSPLHF. The chain uses TRBV18 and TRBJ1-6; TRBD1 matches at 10 bases. The CDR3 runs to 14 residues. The V segment lost 4 bases and the J segment 8 bases; nucleotides outside the gene matches: 2. Germline assignment: CDR1 KGHSH and CDR2 LQKENI.

In this sample, this clonotype turned up many times. V gene TRBV7-9 combines with J gene TRBJ2-3, with D perhaps matching TRBD1 (6 bases). Deletions cut 5 bases from V and 4 bases from J, with 16 bases between. From germline, CDR1 is SEHNR and CDR2 FQNEAQ (reference sequence). This CDR3 comprises 15 residues. CDR3 nucleotide sequence: TGTGCCAGCAGCCAAACAGGGCCCCGGGCAGATACGCAGTATTTT. Its protein is CASSQTGPRADTQYF. The whole variable domain, filled in from reference TRBV7-9 and TRBJ2-3, reads DTGVSQNPRHKITKRGQNVTFRCDPISEHNRLYWYRQTLGQGPEFLTYFQNEAQLEKSRLLSDRFSAERPKGSFSTLEIQRTEQGDSAMYLCASSQTGPRADTQYFGPGTRLTVL.

This rearrangement joins TRBV6-2 or TRBV6-3 to TRBJ1-4; 8 bases match TRBD1. Germline CDR1 and CDR2: MNHEY and SVGEGT. With V trimmed by 9 bases and J by 8 bases, 11 bases remained unmatched. This CDR3 is 14 amino acids long. CDR3 nucleotides: TGTGCCAGTTTGGCCGGACAGGGAATGGAAAAACTGTTTTTT. Its translation is CASLAGQGMEKLFF.

On this clonotype itself: This may stem from a read error, because a much larger clone lies one nucleotide away. This chain's CDR3 is CASNFRNEQFF. CDR3 coding DNA: TGTGCCAGCAATTTCCGCAATGAGCAGTTCTTC. The J gene is TRBJ2-1, the V gene TRBV28; the D is unclear. V lost 7 bases and J 6 bases, leaving 7 bases between the germline ends. Germline V CDR1 and CDR2: MDHEN, SYDVKM. The CDR3 has 11 amino acids.

In this sample, this clonotype turned up once. The J gene is TRBJ2-1, the V gene TRBV19; D gene ambiguous. The CDR3 extends over 14 amino acids. The V gene's germline CDR1 is LNHDA and CDR2 SQIVND (reference sequence). Trimming took off 0 bases at V and 4 bases at J, with 7 bases between the two ends. The CDR3 region has the DNA TGTGCCAGTAGTATAGAGCCCACTTACAATGAGCAGTTCTTC. Amino acids: CASSIEPTYNEQFF.

This clonotype came up a few times. The chain is built from TRBV11-3 and TRBJ2-5, with a possible D match to TRBD1 (6 bases). The CDR3 is 13 residues long. The V and J ends lost 5 bases and 4 bases respectively, with 11 bases between them. CDR1 and CDR2 (germline): SGHNT, YENEEA. This CDR3 is CASSPGVAETQYF. The CDR3 DNA reads as TGTGCCAGCAGCCCAGGGGTGGCAGAGACCCAGTACTTC.